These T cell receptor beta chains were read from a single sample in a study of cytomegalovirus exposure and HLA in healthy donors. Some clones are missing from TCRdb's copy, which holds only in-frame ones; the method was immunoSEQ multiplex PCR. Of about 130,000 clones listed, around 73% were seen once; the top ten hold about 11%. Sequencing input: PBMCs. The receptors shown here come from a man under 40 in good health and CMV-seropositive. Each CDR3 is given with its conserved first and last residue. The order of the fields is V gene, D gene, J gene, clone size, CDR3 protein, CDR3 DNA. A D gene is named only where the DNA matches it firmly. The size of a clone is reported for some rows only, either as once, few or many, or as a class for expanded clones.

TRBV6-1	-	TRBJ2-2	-	CASTGFHAGELFF	TGTGCCAGCACAGGGTTCCATGCCGGGGAGCTGTTTTTT
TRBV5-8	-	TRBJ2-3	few	CASSWGANAGTDTQYF	TGTGCCAGCAGCTGGGGCGCTAATGCGGGAACAGATACGCAGTATTTT
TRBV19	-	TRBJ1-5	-	CASSIVGGASNQPQHF	TGTGCCAGTAGTATAGTTGGGGGGGCGAGCAATCAGCCCCAGCATTTT
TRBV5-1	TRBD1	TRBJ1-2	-	CASSEDRVFNYGYTF	TGCGCCAGCAGCGAGGACAGGGTTTTTAACTATGGCTACACCTTC
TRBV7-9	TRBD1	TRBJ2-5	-	CASSLVQGEETQYF	TGTGCCAGCAGCTTAGTGCAGGGGGAGGAGACCCAGTACTTC
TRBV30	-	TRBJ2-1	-	CAWTQGPDNEQFF	TGTGCCTGGACCCAGGGGCCTGACAATGAGCAGTTCTTC
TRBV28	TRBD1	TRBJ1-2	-	CASSFRLRNRDRETNYGYTF	TGTGCCAGCAGTTTCCGCCTTAGAAACCGGGACAGGGAAACAAACTATGGCTACACCTTC
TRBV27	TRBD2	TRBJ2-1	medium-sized	CASSSGAEQFF	TGTGCCAGCAGTAGCGGGGCGGAGCAGTTCTTC
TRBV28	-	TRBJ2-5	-	CASSRDRLQETQYF	TGTGCCAGCAGCCGCGACAGGTTACAAGAGACCCAGTACTTC
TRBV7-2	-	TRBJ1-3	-	CASSHNAQYRDSGNTIYF	TGTGCCAGCAGCCACAATGCCCAATACAGAGACTCTGGAAACACCATATATTTT
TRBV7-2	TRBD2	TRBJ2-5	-	CASSPLGSGRIGETQYF	TGTGCCAGCAGCCCCCTGGGTAGCGGGAGAATTGGGGAGACCCAGTACTTC
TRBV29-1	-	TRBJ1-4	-	CSAAPVGEGRLFF	TGCAGCGCCGCGCCGGTTGGAGAAGGGAGACTGTTTTTT
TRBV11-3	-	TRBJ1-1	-	CASSLTVNTEAFF	TGTGCCAGCAGCCTGACAGTGAACACTGAAGCTTTCTTT
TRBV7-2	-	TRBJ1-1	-	CASSLAIGDTEAFF	TGTGCCAGCAGCTTAGCGATAGGAGACACTGAAGCTTTCTTT
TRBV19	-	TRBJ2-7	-	CASSIAMGPYEQYF	TGTGCCAGTAGTATCGCCATGGGGCCCTACGAGCAGTACTTC
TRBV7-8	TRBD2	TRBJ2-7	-	CASSPGTSGSYEQYF	TGTGCCAGCAGCCCCGGGACTAGCGGGAGCTACGAGCAGTACTTC
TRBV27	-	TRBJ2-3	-	CASSFGVGSTDTQYF	TGTGCCAGCAGTTTCGGAGTGGGTAGCACAGATACGCAGTATTTT
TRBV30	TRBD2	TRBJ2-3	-	CAWSAGLAGADTQYF	TGTGCCTGGAGTGCCGGACTAGCGGGAGCAGATACGCAGTATTTT
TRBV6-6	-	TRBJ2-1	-	CASSYVAGAQGNEQFF	TGTGCCAGCAGTTACGTGGCGGGAGCCCAGGGGAATGAGCAGTTCTTC
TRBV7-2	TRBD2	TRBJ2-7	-	CASSIASGGGEQYF	TGTGCCAGCAGCATCGCCTCGGGGGGGGGCGAGCAGTACTTC
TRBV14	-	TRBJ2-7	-	CASSQDLGRGYEQYF	TGTGCCAGCAGCCAAGATCTAGGGCGGGGCTACGAGCAGTACTTC
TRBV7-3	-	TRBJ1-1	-	CASSLFARPNTEAFF	TGTGCCAGCAGCTTATTCGCCAGGCCCAACACTGAAGCTTTCTTT
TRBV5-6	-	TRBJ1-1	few	CASNIQGSGTEAFF	TGTGCCAGCAACATACAGGGTTCGGGGACTGAAGCTTTCTTT
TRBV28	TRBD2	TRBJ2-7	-	CASSLVVAGVDEQYF	TGTGCCAGCAGTTTAGTGGTAGCGGGAGTGGACGAGCAGTACTTC
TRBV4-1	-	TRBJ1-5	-	CASSHVQGNQPQHF	TGCGCCAGCAGCCATGTCCAGGGGAATCAGCCCCAGCATTTT
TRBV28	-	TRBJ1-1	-	CASSLDGGWNTEAFF	TGTGCCAGCAGTTTAGACGGGGGGTGGAACACTGAAGCTTTCTTT
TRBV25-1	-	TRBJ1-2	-	CASRRGGVDGYTF	TGTGCCAGCAGGAGGGGGGGAGTGGATGGCTACACCTTC
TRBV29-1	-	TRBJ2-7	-	CSVEGGGYEQYF	TGCAGCGTTGAAGGGGGCGGCTACGAGCAGTACTTC
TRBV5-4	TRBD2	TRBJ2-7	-	CASSFPGGVNEQYF	TGTGCCAGCAGCTTCCCGGGAGGGGTAAACGAGCAGTACTTC
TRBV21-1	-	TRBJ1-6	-	CASSKGGPVRTSSYNSPLHF	TGTGCCAGCAGCAAAGGGGGGCCGGTGCGTACGAGCTCCTATAATTCACCCCTCCACTTT
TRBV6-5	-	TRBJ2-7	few	CASTGSGTRFGEQYF	TGTGCCAGCACGGGATCCGGGACACGGTTTGGCGAGCAGTACTTC
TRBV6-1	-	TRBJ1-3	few	CASSEAGREGDTIYF	TGTGCCAGCAGTGAAGCGGGCAGGGAGGGGGACACCATATATTTT
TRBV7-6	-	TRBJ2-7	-	CASSSPKQGHEQYF	TGTGCCAGCAGCTCACCCAAACAGGGCCACGAGCAGTACTTC
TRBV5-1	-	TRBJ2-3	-	CASSLVPPPVTDTQYF	TGCGCCAGCAGCTTGGTACCCCCACCGGTCACAGATACGCAGTATTTT
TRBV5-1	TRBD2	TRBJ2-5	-	CASSLSPGGQETQYF	TGCGCCAGCAGCCTCTCTCCGGGAGGCCAAGAGACCCAGTACTTC
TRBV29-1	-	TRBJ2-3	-	CSVGVRGTDTQYF	TGCAGCGTTGGGGTCAGGGGCACAGATACGCAGTATTTT
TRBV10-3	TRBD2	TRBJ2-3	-	CAISESPGGRMDTQYF	TGTGCCATCAGTGAGTCGCCGGGAGGGAGGATGGATACGCAGTATTTT
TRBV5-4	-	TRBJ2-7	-	CASSFNRGGGLREQYF	TGTGCCAGCAGCTTCAACAGGGGGGGAGGACTACGCGAGCAGTACTTC